The clone carrying this T cell receptor (beta chain) showed up many times. Antigen specificity is unknown. The read comes to an end 3 residues before the CDR3 does, leaving the germline J gene to fill in the end. This specimen comes from a study of T cell clonality in common variable immunodeficiency. Study-level results: In common variable immunodeficiency, TCR beta chains reportedly carried fewer deletions and N-nucleotide insertions. Compared with healthy controls, CVID subjects showed increased TCRbeta clonality, mostly in about a third.

Each donor provided roughly 4.5 to 8 ml of heparinized whole blood. V gave up 5 bases and J gave up 5 bases, with 12 bases separating them. The CDR3 has 13 amino acids. Germline values: CDR1 SGHTA, CDR2 FQGTGA. CVID and control samples used equivalent genomic DNA input. Data came from immunoSEQ multiplex PCR; TCRdb stores just in-frame clones and leaves some out. The sample is made up of fewer than 40,000 clones, none counted only once. The TCR originated in a human donor with common variable immunodeficiency. V gene TRBV7-3 combines with J gene TRBJ2-5; TRBD1 might be the D (5 bases). The sample was peripheral blood mononuclear cells. CDR3 sequence: CASSQGRAETQYF. The covered CDR3 bases are TGTGCCAGCAGCCAGGGCCGAGCCGAGACC.